A single sample gave rise to the 10 T cell receptor beta chains below, sequenced in a study of T-cell reconstitution after alpha-beta-depleted transplantation in children. Unique molecular identifiers tagged the TCRbeta library. A single record per CDR3 protein comes from TCRdb applying MiXCR to the PCR reads. The table lists some 200,000 distinct CDR3 sequences, roughly 8.3% of them singletons, with less than 40% in the top ten. Sequenced material: PBMCs, mostly from graft donor cells, taken 360 days after TCRalphabeta/CD19-depleted stem cell transplant. The receptors stem from a male patient aged 2-9 years who had a stem cell transplant for acute myeloid leukemia, so the T cells may come from the graft donor.

This clonotype was detected a few times. The chain recombines TRBV29-1 with TRBJ1-2; 12 positions match TRBD1. The CDR3 is 14 amino acids. J lost 3 bases, V lost 6 bases, and 5 bases had no gene match. Germline V lookup: CDR1 SQVTM, CDR2 ANQGSEA. CDR3 DNA: TGCAGCGTGTGGGGACAGGGGGCTGACTATGGCTACACCTTC. As protein: CSVWGQGADYGYTF.

This clonotype has at least ten counts. The chain carries TRBV20-1 and TRBJ1-1, with D possibly matching TRBD1 (5 bases). Per the germline V gene, CDR1 is DFQATT and CDR2 is SNEGSKA (reference sequence). The V end lost 0 bases, the J end lost 4 bases, and 12 bases lay between the germline ends. This CDR3 is 14 amino acids long. The CDR3 sequence is CSARDHSRATEAFF. The CDR3 DNA is TGCAGTGCTAGAGATCATTCCAGGGCCACTGAAGCTTTCTTT.

This rearrangement joins TRBV5-1 to TRBJ1-2, with D perhaps matching TRBD1 (5 bases). Trimming pared 7 bases from V and 0 bases from J, leaving 16 bases between. The germline V gene encodes CDR1 SGHRS and CDR2 YFSETQ. The CDR3 consists of 15 residues. The CDR3 loop is CASSTWGRANYGYTF. DNA of the CDR3: TGCGCCAGCTCTACGTGGGGGAGAGCTAACTATGGCTACACCTTC.

The table lists this clonotype with many counts. The chain joins TRBV20-1 to TRBJ2-7, with D unclear. Trimming pared 0 bases from V and 2 bases from J, leaving 11 bases between. CDR1 DFQATT and CDR2 SNEGSKA come from the germline V gene (reference sequence). The CDR3 is 14 residues long. The CDR3 loop reads CSARDLPNPYEQYF. The CDR3 DNA sequence: TGCAGTGCTAGAGATTTACCAAACCCCTACGAGCAGTACTTC.

The sample holds many counts of this clonotype. CDR3 amino acids: CASSFRSPGNGETQYF. CDR3 coding DNA: TGTGCCAGCAGCTTTAGGTCCCCAGGGAATGGGGAGACCCAGTACTTC. The V gene is TRBV11-2, the J gene TRBJ2-5; D might be TRBD1 (5 bases). CDR3 length equals 16 residues. CDR1 is SGHAT and CDR2 is FQNNGV in the germline V gene. V lost 3 bases and J 5 bases, leaving 19 bases between the germline ends.

In this sample, this clonotype turned up a few times. The J gene is TRBJ1-1, the V gene TRBV28; D gene ambiguous. Germline-derived CDR1 and CDR2 are MDHEN and SYDVKM. The CDR3 length is 13 residues. V dropped 3 bases and J dropped 5 bases, with 10 bases sitting between them. The CDR3 DNA follows: TGTGCCAGCAGTTTTTTTTCGGGGACTGAAGCTTTCTTT. Amino acid sequence: CASSFFSGTEAFF. Complete variable domain (other parts from reference TRBV28 and TRBJ1-1): DVKVTQSSRYLVKRTGEKVFLECVQDMDHENMFWYRQDPGLGLRLIYFSYDVKMKEKGDIPEGYSVSREKKERFSLILESASTNQTSMYLCASSFFSGTEAFFGQGTRLTVV.

At least ten counts were recorded for this clonotype. The genes are TRBV6-1 and TRBJ2-1; 9 nucleotides align to TRBD2. The CDR3 loop spans 16 amino acids. The germline V gene has CDR1 MNHNS and CDR2 SASEGT. Germline trimming cut 4 bases from V and 6 bases from J; bases unmatched to any gene: 10. The CDR3: CASSGSGTSSTNEQFF. In nucleotides, the CDR3 is TGTGCCAGCAGTGGATCCGGGACTAGCTCGACCAATGAGCAGTTCTTC.

The sample holds many counts of this clonotype. The chain has TRBV20-1 and TRBJ2-3, with D unclear. The CDR3 runs to 12 residues. The germline CDR1 and CDR2 sequences are DFQATT and SNEGSKA (reference sequence). V lost 0 bases and J lost 6, with 7 bases in between. DNA for the CDR3: TGCAGTGCTAGAGATGGAGCGGATACGCAGTATTTT. Its translation: CSARDGADTQYF.

This clonotype was picked up many times. The chain couples TRBV10-3 to TRBJ2-1; 12 bases are shared with TRBD1. CDR1 is ENHRY and CDR2 is SYGVKD in the germline V gene. The CDR3 length is 15 residues. Germline trimming cut 3 bases from V and 8 bases from J; bases unmatched to any gene: 5. CDR3: CAISDPGQGAYEQFF. The CDR3 DNA follows: TGTGCCATCAGTGACCCGGGACAGGGGGCATATGAGCAGTTCTTC.

The rearrangement joins TRBV5-5 to TRBJ2-5; a possible D gene is TRBD1 (5 bases). This CDR3 region has 14 residues. V was pared by 7 bases and J by 2 bases, with 15 bases between. Germline V lookup: CDR1 SGHKS, CDR2 YYEKEE (reference sequence). This chain's CDR3 is CASGIQGNQETQYF. CDR3 DNA sequence: TGTGCCAGCGGCATCCAGGGTAATCAAGAGACCCAGTACTTC.